One sample yielded the 3 T cell receptor beta chains listed below, sequenced in a study of cytomegalovirus exposure and HLA in healthy donors. The PCR contained 60 Vbeta and 13 Jbeta primers. Only in-frame clones appear in the TCRdb table, and some are missing; sequencing was by immunoSEQ multiplex PCR. There are around 130,000 clones in the sample; roughly 79% occur only once, and about 0.63% lies in the top ten. Source material: PBMCs. The receptors derive from a man aged 18 to 30 in good health and CMV-seronegative.

The chain is built from TRBV7-6 and TRBJ1-1, with D uncertain. CDR3 length: 15 amino acids. Germline assignment: CDR1 SGHVS and CDR2 FNYEAQ. V was shortened by 5 bases and J by 1 base, with 14 bases between the two germline ends. CDR3 residues: CASSPFRHGNTEAFF. The CDR3 DNA reads as TGTGCCAGCAGCCCCTTTAGACACGGGAACACTGAAGCTTTCTTT.

CDR3 region: CASSYNRDTEAFF. The CDR3 bases are TGTGCCAGCAGCTATAACAGGGACACTGAAGCTTTCTTT. The V gene is TRBV11-2, the J gene TRBJ1-1, with D maybe TRBD1 (6 bases). V was trimmed by 4 bases and J by 3 bases, leaving 9 bases between them. CDR1 and CDR2 (germline): SGHAT, FQNNGV. This CDR3 comprises 13 residues.

There are a few counts of this clone. The chain joins TRBV27 to TRBJ2-3, with D possibly being TRBD2 (6 bases). This CDR3 has 16 amino acids. The V gene's germline CDR1 is MNHEY and CDR2 SMNVEV (reference sequence). V lost 2 bases, J lost 6 bases, and 18 bases lay in between. CDR3 region: CASSLTNPSGTDTQYF. In nucleotides, the CDR3 is TGTGCCAGCAGTTTAACCAATCCCTCAGGGACTGATACGCAGTATTTT.